This T cell receptor beta chain was captured by sequencing in a study of T-cell reconstitution after alpha-beta-depleted transplantation in children. Overall study results and limits: Reports say that about two months after transplant, the alpha-beta T cells came out of several hundred graft clones that had expanded. Surviving recipient cells, namely T cells and thymic progenitors, were the source of high day-60 TCRbeta diversity in some patients. Among T cells one year after transplant, newly produced cells accounted for most counts and diversity.

This clonotype came up a few times. Its antigen is not identified. This CDR3 region has 13 residues. Looked up from germline, CDR1 is ENHRY and CDR2 is SYGVKD. V dropped 6 bases and J dropped 7; count of bases not matched to a gene: 5. Preparation of the TCRbeta library used unique molecular identifiers. TCRdb re-analysed the PCR reads in MiXCR, keeping a single row per CDR3 protein. Here the sample spans 210,000 or so distinct CDR3 sequences, approximately 11% being singletons. The chain combines TRBV10-3 with TRBJ2-1, with 8 bases matching TRBD1. The TCR sequence derives from a child under two years old with acute myeloid leukemia, due to receive a stem cell transplant. The material was PBMCs, obtained before TCRalphabeta/CD19-depleted stem cell transplant. The CDR3 region has the DNA TGTGCCATCAGGCAGGGGGCCGGGAATGAGCAGTTCTTC. Its protein product is CAIRQGAGNEQFF.